A selection of T cell receptor beta chains follows, all from one sample in a study of shared clonotypes between healthy human individuals. Data came from immunoSEQ multiplex PCR; TCRdb stores just in-frame clones and leaves some out. The sample consists of about 1.9 million clones, roughly 93% of them appearing once. Input material: naive CD8+ T cells from PBMCs. The source is a man younger than 35 in good health. Some clones in this sample may be carry-over from other donors' samples. Both conserved end residues are part of each CDR3. D genes are given only for firm matches. Not all rows give a size; the values are once, few, many and, for expanded clones, a class.

>.|TRBV5-1|TRBJ2-3|.
CASSLGPDTDTQYF
TGCGCCAGCAGCTTGGGCCCGGACACAGATACGCAGTATTTT
>few|TRBV10-3|TRBJ1-1|.
CAISDRPGGGNTEAFF
TGTGCCATCAGTGATAGACCGGGAGGTGGGAACACTGAAGCTTTCTTT
>once|TRBV21-1|TRBJ2-7|.
CASSKMAGEQNEQYF
TGTGCCAGCAGCAAAATGGCAGGGGAGCAAAACGAGCAGTACTTC
>.|TRBV2|TRBJ1-4|TRBD1
CASSEVRGRNEKLFF
TGTGCCAGCAGTGAAGTGAGGGGGCGAAATGAAAAACTGTTTTTT
>.|TRBV6-5|TRBJ2-1|.
CASSYSDSSYNEQFF
TGTGCCAGCAGTTACTCGGACTCCTCCTACAATGAGCAGTTCTTC
>.|TRBV6-1|TRBJ2-7|.
CASSEVPLSYYEQYF
TGTGCCAGCAGTGAAGTGCCCCTCTCCTACTACGAGCAGTACTTC
>.|TRBV27|TRBJ2-7|TRBD1
CASSWTGSSYEQYF
TGTGCCAGTTCGTGGACAGGAAGCTCCTACGAGCAGTACTTC
>.|TRBV5-4|TRBJ2-3|.
CASSLAKDTQYF
TGTGCCAGCAGCTTGGCAAAAGATACGCAGTATTTT
>.|TRBV30|TRBJ2-7|.
CAWSYFYEQYF
TGTGCCTGGAGTTATTTCTACGAGCAGTACTTC
>.|TRBV29-1|TRBJ2-7|.
CSVFLSRSYEQYF
TGCAGCGTTTTTCTCTCCCGCTCCTACGAGCAGTACTTC
>.|TRBV13|TRBJ2-1|.
CASSTNPEAFYNEQFF
TGTGCCAGCAGCACAAATCCGGAGGCCTTCTACAATGAGCAGTTCTTC
>.|TRBV5-6|TRBJ2-1|.
CASSLALSKNEQFF
TGTGCCAGCAGCTTGGCCCTGTCCAAAAATGAGCAGTTCTTC
>.|TRBV10-3|TRBJ2-1|.
CAISEGRGDEQFF
TGTGCCATCAGTGAAGGACGCGGGGATGAGCAGTTCTTC
>.|TRBV6-5|TRBJ2-2|TRBD2
CASSYQRELTGELFF
TGTGCCAGCAGTTACCAGCGGGAGTTAACCGGGGAGCTGTTTTTT
>.|TRBV13|TRBJ1-2|.
CASSLGQANYGYTF
TGTGCCAGCAGCTTAGGGCAGGCGAACTATGGCTACACCTTC
>.|TRBV5-6|TRBJ2-2|TRBD1
CASSYLTGGWTGELFF
TGTGCCAGCAGCTATCTGACAGGGGGTTGGACCGGGGAGCTGTTTTTT
>.|TRBV7-9|TRBJ1-1|.
CASRIGAEAFF
TGTGCCAGCAGAATCGGGGCTGAAGCTTTCTTT
>.|TRBV6-1|TRBJ2-7|TRBD1
CASGGPRDRAYEQYF
TGTGCCAGCGGGGGGCCCCGGGACAGGGCCTACGAGCAGTACTTC
>.|TRBV27|TRBJ1-1|.
CASMELGGANTEAFF
TGTGCCAGCATGGAATTAGGAGGGGCGAACACTGAAGCTTTCTTT
>.|TRBV7-9|TRBJ2-3|TRBD2
CASSPTSGSTDTQYF
TGTGCCAGCAGCCCGACTAGCGGGAGTACAGATACGCAGTATTTT
>once|TRBV11-2|TRBJ2-1|TRBD2
CASSAPPGLEQFF
TGTGCCAGCAGCGCCCCTCCGGGACTAGAGCAGTTCTTC
>.|TRBV4-1|TRBJ2-4|.
CASASQVAKNIQYF
TGCGCCAGCGCGTCACAGGTCGCCAAAAACATTCAGTACTTC
>.|TRBV15|TRBJ2-1|.
CATSSGGGLKDEQFF
TGTGCCACCAGCAGTGGGGGCGGACTAAAGGATGAGCAGTTCTTC
>.|TRBV27|TRBJ2-1|.
CASSLGQTVYNEQFF
TGTGCCAGCAGTTTAGGACAAACCGTTTACAATGAGCAGTTCTTC
>.|TRBV9|TRBJ2-7|TRBD2
CASSVLAGANYEQYF
TGTGCCAGCAGCGTTTTAGCGGGAGCCAACTACGAGCAGTACTTC
>.|TRBV7-6|TRBJ2-7|.
CASSLGRRPLEQYF
TGTGCCAGCAGCTTAGGCCGGAGACCCCTCGAGCAGTACTTC